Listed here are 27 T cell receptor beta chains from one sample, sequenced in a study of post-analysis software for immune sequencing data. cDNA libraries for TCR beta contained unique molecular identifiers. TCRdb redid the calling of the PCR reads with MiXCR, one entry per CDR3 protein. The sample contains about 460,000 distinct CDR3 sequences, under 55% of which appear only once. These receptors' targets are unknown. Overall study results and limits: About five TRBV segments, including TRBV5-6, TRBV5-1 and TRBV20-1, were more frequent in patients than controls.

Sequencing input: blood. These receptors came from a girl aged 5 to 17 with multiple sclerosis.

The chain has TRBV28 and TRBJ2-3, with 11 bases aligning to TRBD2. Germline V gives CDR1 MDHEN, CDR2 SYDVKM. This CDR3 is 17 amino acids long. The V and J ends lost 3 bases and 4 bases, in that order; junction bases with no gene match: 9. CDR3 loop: CASSFATSGRGADTQYF. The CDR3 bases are TGTGCCAGCAGTTTCGCTACTAGCGGGAGAGGTGCAGATACGCAGTATTTT.

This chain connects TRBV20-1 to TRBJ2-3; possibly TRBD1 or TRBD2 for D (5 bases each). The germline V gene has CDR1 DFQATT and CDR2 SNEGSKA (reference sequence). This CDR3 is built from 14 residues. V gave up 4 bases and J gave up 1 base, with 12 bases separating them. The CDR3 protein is CSAIRDGGTDTQYF. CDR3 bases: TGCAGTGCTATACGGGACGGGGGCACAGATACGCAGTATTTT.

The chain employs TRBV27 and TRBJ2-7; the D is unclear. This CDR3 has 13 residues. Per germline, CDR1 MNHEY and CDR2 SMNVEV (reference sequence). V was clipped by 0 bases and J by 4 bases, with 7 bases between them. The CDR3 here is CASSLSPLYEQYF. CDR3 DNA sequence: TGTGCCAGCAGTTTATCCCCCCTTTACGAGCAGTACTTC.

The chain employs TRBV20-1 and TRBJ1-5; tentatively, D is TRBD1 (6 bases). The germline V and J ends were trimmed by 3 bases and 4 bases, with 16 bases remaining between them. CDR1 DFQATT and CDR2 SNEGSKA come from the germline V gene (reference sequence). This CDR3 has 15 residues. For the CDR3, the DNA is TGCAGTGCTAGCCGAGAAATTACAGGGAATCAGCCCCAGCATTTT. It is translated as CSASREITGNQPQHF.

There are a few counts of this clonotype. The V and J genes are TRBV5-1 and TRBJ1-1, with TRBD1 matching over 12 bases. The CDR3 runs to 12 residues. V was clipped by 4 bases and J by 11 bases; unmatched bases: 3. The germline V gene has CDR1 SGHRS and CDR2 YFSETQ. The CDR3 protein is CASSPGQGAAFF. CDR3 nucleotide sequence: TGCGCCAGCAGCCCGGGACAGGGGGCGGCTTTCTTT.

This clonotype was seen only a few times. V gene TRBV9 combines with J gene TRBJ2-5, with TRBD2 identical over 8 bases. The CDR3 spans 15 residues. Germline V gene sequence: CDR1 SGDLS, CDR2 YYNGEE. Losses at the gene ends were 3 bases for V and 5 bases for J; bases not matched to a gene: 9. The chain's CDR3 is CASSGASGRVETQYF. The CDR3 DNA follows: TGTGCCAGCAGCGGGGCCAGCGGGAGAGTGGAGACCCAGTACTTC.

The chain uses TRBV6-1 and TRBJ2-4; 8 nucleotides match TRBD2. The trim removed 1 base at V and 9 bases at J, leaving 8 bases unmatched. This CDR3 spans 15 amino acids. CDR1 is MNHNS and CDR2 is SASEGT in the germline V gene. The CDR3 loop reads CASSEETSGGSIQYF. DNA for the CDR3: TGTGCCAGCAGTGAAGAAACAAGCGGGGGAAGCATTCAGTACTTC.

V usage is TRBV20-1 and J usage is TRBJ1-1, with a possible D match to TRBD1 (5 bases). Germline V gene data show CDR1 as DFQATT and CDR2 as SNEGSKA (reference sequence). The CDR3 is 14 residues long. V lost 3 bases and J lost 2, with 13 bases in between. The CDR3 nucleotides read TGCAGTGCTAGTGCGGGGGTCGTAAACACTGAAGCTTTCTTT. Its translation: CSASAGVVNTEAFF.

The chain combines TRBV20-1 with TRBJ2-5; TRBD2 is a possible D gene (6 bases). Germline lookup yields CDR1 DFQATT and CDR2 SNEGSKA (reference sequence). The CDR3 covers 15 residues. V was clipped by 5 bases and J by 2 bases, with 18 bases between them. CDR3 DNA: TGCAGTGCTCGAAGCCCCCTGACTAGGCAAGAGACCCAGTACTTC. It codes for CSARSPLTRQETQYF.

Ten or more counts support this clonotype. Written as DNA, the CDR3 is TGTGCCAGCAGGCGGGACAGGGGTTACGAGCAGTACTTC. Translation: CASRRDRGYEQYF. The chain carries TRBV2 and TRBJ2-7, with 10 bases identical to TRBD1. Germline assignment: CDR1 SNHLY and CDR2 FYNNEI. Trimming removed 6 bases from V and 4 bases from J; junction bases left unmatched: 3. The CDR3 is made up of 13 amino acids.

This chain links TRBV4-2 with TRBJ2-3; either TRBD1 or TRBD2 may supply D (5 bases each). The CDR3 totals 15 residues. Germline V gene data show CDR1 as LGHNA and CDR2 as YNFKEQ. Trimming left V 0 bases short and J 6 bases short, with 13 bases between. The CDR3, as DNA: TGTGCCAGCAGCCAAGATCTCGCCGGGGCGGATACGCAGTATTTT. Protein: CASSQDLAGADTQYF.

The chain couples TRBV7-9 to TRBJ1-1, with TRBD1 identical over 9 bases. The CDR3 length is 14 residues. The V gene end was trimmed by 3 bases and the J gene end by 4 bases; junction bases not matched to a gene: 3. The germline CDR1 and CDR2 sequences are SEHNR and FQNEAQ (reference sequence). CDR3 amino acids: CASSFETGGTEAFF. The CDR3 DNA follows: TGTGCCAGCAGCTTCGAGACAGGGGGCACTGAAGCTTTCTTT.

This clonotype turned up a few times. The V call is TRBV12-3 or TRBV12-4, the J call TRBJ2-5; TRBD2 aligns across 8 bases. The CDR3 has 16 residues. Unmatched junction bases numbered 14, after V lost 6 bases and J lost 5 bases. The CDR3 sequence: CASSPGGGLAYETQYF. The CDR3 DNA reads TGTGCCAGCAGCCCTGGCGGCGGACTAGCTTACGAGACCCAGTACTTC.

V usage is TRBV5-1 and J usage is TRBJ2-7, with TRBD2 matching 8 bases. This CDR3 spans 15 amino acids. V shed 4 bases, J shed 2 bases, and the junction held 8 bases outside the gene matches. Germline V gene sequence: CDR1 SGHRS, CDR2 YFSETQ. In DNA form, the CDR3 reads TGCGCCAGCAGCGCGGGACTAGGCAAGACCTACGAGCAGTACTTC. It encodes CASSAGLGKTYEQYF.

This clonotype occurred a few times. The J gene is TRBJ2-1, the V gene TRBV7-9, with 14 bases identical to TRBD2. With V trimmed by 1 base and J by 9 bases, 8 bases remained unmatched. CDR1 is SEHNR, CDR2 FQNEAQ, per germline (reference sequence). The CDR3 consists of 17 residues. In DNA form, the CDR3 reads TGTGCCAGCAGCTTAGGACCTAAGGGACTAGCGGGAGCTGAGCAGTTCTTC. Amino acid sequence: CASSLGPKGLAGAEQFF.

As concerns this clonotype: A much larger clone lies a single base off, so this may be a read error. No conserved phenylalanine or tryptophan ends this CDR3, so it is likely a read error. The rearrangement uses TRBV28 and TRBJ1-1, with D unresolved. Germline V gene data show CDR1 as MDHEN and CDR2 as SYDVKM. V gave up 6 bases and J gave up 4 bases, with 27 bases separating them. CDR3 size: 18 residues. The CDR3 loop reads CASSPPGPVGKFITEAFC. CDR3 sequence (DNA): TGTGCCAGCAGCCCACCAGGACCGGTGGGTAAGTTTATCACTGAAGCTTTCTGT.

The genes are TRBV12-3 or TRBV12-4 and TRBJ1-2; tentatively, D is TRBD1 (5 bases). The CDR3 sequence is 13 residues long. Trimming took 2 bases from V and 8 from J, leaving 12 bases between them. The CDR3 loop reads CASSLRGMGGYTF. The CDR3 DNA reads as TGTGCCAGCAGTTTAAGGGGAATGGGAGGCTACACCTTC.

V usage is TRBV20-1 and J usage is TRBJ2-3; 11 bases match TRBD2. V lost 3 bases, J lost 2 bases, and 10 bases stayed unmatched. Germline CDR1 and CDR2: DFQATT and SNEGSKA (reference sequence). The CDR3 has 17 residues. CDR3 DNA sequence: TGCAGTGCTAGTGGGACCGGGACTAGCGGACCCACAGATACGCAGTATTTT. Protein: CSASGTGTSGPTDTQYF.

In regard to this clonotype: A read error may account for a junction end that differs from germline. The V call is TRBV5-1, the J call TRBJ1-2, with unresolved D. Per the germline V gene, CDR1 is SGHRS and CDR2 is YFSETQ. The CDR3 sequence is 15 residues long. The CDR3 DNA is TGCACCAGCAGCTTGGGTTCCACCTCTAACTATGGCTACACCTTC. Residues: CTSSLGSTSNYGYTF. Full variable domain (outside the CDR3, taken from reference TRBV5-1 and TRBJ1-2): KAGVTQTPRYLIKTRGQQVTLSCSPISGHRSVSWYQQTPGQGLQFLFEYFSETQRNKGNFPGRFSGRQFSNSRSEMNVSTLELGDSALYLCTSSLGSTSNYGYTFGSGTRLTVV.

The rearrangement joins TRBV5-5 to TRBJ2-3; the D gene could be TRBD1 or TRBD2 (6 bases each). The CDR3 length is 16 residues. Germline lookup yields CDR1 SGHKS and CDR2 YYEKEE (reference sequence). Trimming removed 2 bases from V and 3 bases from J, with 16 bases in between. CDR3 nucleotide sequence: TGTGCCAGCAGCTTCTCTTGGGGGGCGAGGACAGATACGCAGTATTTT. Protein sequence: CASSFSWGARTDTQYF.

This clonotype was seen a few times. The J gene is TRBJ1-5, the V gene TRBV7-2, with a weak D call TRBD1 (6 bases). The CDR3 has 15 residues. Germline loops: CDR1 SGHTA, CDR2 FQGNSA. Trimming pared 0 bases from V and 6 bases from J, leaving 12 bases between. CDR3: CASSLAPGGAQPQHF. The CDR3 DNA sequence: TGTGCCAGCAGCTTAGCCCCCGGGGGGGCTCAGCCCCAGCATTTT.

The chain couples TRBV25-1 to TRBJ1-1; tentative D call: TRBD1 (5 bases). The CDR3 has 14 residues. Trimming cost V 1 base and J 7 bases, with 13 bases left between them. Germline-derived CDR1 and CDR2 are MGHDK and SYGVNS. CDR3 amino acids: CASSEFFSRDEAFF. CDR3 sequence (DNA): TGTGCCAGCAGTGAATTCTTCTCCAGGGATGAAGCTTTCTTT.

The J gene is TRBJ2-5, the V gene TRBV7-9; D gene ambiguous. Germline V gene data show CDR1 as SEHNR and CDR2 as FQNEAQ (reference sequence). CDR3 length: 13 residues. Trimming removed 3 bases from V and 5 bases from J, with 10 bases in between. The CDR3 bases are TGTGCCAGCAGCTTTCGGTCCGGGGAGACCCAGTACTTC. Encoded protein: CASSFRSGETQYF. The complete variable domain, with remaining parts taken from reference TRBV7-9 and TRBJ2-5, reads DTGVSQNPRHKITKRGQNVTFRCDPISEHNRLYWYRQTLGQGPEFLTYFQNEAQLEKSRLLSDRFSAERPKGSFSTLEIQRTEQGDSAMYLCASSFRSGETQYFGPGTRLLVL.

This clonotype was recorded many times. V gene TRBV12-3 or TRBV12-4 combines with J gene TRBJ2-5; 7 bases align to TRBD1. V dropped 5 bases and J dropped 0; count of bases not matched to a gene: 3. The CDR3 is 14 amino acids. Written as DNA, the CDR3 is TGTGCCAGCAGTCTCGACAGGGACCAAGAGACCCAGTACTTC. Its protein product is CASSLDRDQETQYF.

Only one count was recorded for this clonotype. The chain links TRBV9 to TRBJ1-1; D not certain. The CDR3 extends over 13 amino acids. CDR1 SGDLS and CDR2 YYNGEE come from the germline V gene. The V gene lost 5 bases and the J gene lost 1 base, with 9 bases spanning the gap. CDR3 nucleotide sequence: TGTGCCAGCAGTACAGCCCCGAACACTGAAGCTTTCTTT. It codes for CASSTAPNTEAFF.

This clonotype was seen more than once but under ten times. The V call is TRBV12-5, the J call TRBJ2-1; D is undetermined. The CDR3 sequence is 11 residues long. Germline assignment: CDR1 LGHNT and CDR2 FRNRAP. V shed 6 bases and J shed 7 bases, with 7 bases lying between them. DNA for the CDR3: TGTGCTAGTGGCTGGGGTAATGAGCAGTTCTTC. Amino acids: CASGWGNEQFF.

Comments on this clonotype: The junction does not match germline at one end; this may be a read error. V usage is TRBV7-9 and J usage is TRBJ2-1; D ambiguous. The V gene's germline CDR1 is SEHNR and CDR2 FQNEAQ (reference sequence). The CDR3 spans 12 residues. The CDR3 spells CASSSVDKEQFF. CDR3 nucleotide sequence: TGTGCCAGCAGCTCGGTCGACAAGGAGCAGTTCTTC. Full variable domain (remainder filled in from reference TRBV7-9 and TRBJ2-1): DTGVSQNPRHKITKRGQNVTFRCDPISEHNRLYWYRQTLGQGPEFLTYFQNEAQLEKSRLLSDRFSAERPKGSFSTLEIQRTEQGDSAMYLCASSSVDKEQFFGPGTRLTVL.